This T cell receptor beta chain appears in the sequencing data of a study of cytomegalovirus exposure and HLA in healthy donors. Broader study findings: The authors enumerated around 150 TCR beta chains as linked to cytomegalovirus. The CMV antigen specificity of a few CMV-associated chains was confirmed through in vitro analysis. Several of the most significant clusters appeared linked to common viral pathogens, based on a later analysis.

Concerning this clone: No antigen is known for it.

The CDR3 sequence is 12 residues long. The ends lost 6 bases at V and 7 bases at J; junction bases unmatched: 3. CDR1 and CDR2 from the germline V gene are SNHLY and FYNNEI. Use of 60 Vbeta and 13 Jbeta primers characterized the PCR. Only in-frame clones appear in the TCRdb table, and some are missing; sequencing was by immunoSEQ multiplex PCR. The data hold roughly 150,000 clones, with about two thirds observed a single time. Sequenced: PBMCs. The V gene is TRBV2, the J gene TRBJ2-1, with 7 bases aligning to TRBD1. The clonotype originates from a man aged 25-45 years in good health and CMV-seropositive. The CDR3 sequence: CASRYRGNEQFF. For the CDR3, the DNA is TGTGCCAGCAGGTACAGGGGAAATGAGCAGTTCTTC.